This TCR beta chain originates from a study of control samples from healthy donors and cancer patients. Sequencing was performed with immunoSEQ multiplex PCR; in TCRdb, only in-frame clones are kept and a portion is missing. The sample holds about 180,000 clones, approximately 94% seen once. V lost 4 bases and J 2 bases, leaving 15 bases between the germline ends. Germline V gene data show CDR1 as LGHNA and CDR2 as YSLEER. The CDR3 is made up of 15 amino acids. Sequenced: blood. This receptor was identified in a young woman in good health. The J gene is TRBJ2-7, the V gene TRBV4-3; D gene ambiguous. In DNA, the CDR3 is TGCGCCAGCAGCCCCAGTAGAGGCCCGACCTACGAGCAGTACTTC. Its protein product is CASSPSRGPTYEQYF.